Each of the 2 T cell receptor beta chains below was sequenced from the same sample in a study of T cells expressing NK-cell markers. One entry per CDR3 protein, without DNA, is what TCRdb gives after re-calling the 5' RACE reads. The sample has about 410,000 distinct CDR3 sequences, and its top ten clones hold over 8.5%. The sequencing sample was made of blood T cells: a sorted CD56 or NKG2C T cell subset, CD4+ or CD8+ T cells, or bulk PBMC T cells (not recorded which). Receptors originate from a woman aged 45-60 years in good health.

The chain combines TRBV6-6 with TRBJ1-5; TCRdb calls TRBD1, which cannot be checked without DNA. This CDR3 region has 15 residues. Germline lookup yields CDR1 MNHNY and CDR2 SVGAGI (reference sequence). The CDR3: CASSPPGDQQQPQHF.

The V and J genes are TRBV6-2 or TRBV6-3 and TRBJ2-7. The germline gives CDR1 MNHEY, CDR2 SVGEGT. This CDR3 has 11 residues. The chain's CDR3 is CASSLLSEQYF.